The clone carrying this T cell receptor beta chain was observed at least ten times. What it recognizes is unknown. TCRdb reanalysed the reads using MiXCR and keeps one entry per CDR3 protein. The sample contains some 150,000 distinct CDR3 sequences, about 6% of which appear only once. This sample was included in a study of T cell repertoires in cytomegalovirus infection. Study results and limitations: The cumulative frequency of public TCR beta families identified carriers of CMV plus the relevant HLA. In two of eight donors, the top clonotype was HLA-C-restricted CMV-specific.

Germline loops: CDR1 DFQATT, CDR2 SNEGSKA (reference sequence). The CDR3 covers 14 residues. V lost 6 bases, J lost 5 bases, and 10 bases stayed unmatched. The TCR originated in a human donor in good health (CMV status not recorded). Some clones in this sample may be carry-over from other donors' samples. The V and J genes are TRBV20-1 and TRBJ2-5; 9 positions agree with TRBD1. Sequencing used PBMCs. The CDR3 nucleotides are TGCAGTGCCCGGACAGGGGCATACGAGGAGACCCAGTACTTC. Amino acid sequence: CSARTGAYEETQYF.